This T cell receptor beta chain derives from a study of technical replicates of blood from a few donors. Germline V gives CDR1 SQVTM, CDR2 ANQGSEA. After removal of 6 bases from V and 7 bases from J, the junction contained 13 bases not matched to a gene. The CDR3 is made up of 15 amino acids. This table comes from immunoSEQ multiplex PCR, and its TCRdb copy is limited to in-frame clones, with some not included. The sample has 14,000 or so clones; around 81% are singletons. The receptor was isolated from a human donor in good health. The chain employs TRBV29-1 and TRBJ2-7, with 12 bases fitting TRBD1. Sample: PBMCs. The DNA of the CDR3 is TGCAGCGTGCAAGTACCGGGACAGGGGGCGTGGGAGCAGTACTTC. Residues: CSVQVPGQGAWEQYF.